The subject of this entry is one T cell receptor (beta chain). No antigen is known for it. Sequencing was performed with immunoSEQ multiplex PCR; in TCRdb, only in-frame clones are kept and a portion is missing. Counted here are under 75,000 clones, about 78% occurring once; the ten biggest clones make up around 0.58%. The sample originates from a study of memory CD4+ T cells and cytomegalovirus serostatus. About the research overall: Of the healthy Belgian adults, 9 were CMV seropositive and 20 to 30 seronegative.

CDR1 and CDR2 (germline): MNHEY, SMNVEV (reference sequence). This CDR3 region has 13 residues. Trimming took 7 bases from V and 4 from J, leaving 13 bases between them. The study's findings and limits: Repertoires predicted CMV serostatus with median bootstrapped AUC of around 0.95.

Single viable CD3+CD4+CD8-CD45RO+ cells were sorted as the memory CD4+ T cells. The source is an adult in good health and CMV-seronegative. Some clones in this sample may be carry-over from other donors' samples. The sample consisted of memory CD4+ T cells from blood. The V call is TRBV27, the J call TRBJ1-2; D is uncertain. CDR3 sequence reads: CASTPYPGYGYTF. For the CDR3, the DNA is TGTGCCAGCACCCCTTACCCTGGCTATGGCTACACCTTC.